This T cell receptor (beta chain) emerged from a study of CD8+ T cells in alopecia areata. Study-wide context: Treated patients swallowed 5 to 10 mg of oral tofacitinib twice daily. Study-wide findings and caveats: Scalp clonality, along with expanded CD8+ clones among the top 100, was significantly decreased by tofacitinib. More clonal than normal scalp was lesional scalp, particularly alopecia totalis/universalis. Although TCR sharing was seen in mice, sharing across patients was less clear, possibly for HLA-related reasons.

Trimming removed 6 bases at V and 11 bases at J, with 13 bases between. The CDR3 consists of 11 residues. The V gene's germline CDR1 is MNHEY and CDR2 SMNVEV (reference sequence). This clone was counted between two and nine times. Its antigen is still unknown. Sample treatment: oral pan-JAK inhibitor, 5-10 mg twice daily. The sequencing template was cDNA reverse transcribed from extracted RNA. TCRdb's table, derived via immunoSEQ multiplex PCR, lists solely in-frame clones and lacks some. The data show roughly 100,000 clones, about nine tenths seen once. The gene calls are TRBV27 and TRBJ1-1; maybe TRBD1 (5 bases). This material consisted of CD8+ T cells sorted from blood, taken at approximately week 30, from a patient treated with tofacitinib. The sequence was collected from a human donor with alopecia areata. In DNA form, the CDR3 reads TGTGCCAGCAGGGGCGGGGGGGTGGCTTTCTTT. This codes for CASRGGGVAFF.